This T cell receptor (beta chain) was recovered during a study of blood T cell repertoires in COVID-19. Overall study context: The cDNA or gDNA used as material had been derived from T cells, B-cell-depleted T cells, or PBMCs.

Per the original data handling: Estimation of nucleated cell counts was performed using reference gene primer amplification. Data came from immunoSEQ multiplex PCR; TCRdb stores just in-frame clones and leaves some out. The DNA gave D and trimming, while V, J and clone size come from that table. Here the sample spans 130,000 to 150,000 clones, almost 90% being singletons. The source material was peripheral blood. This clonotype originated in a man aged 50 to 59 with active or convalescent COVID-19.

The CDR3 DNA is TGCAGCGCCCGGCATGGCGGAACCTACGAGCAGTACTTC. Translating it yields CSARHGGTYEQYF. This sequence joins TRBV29-1 and TRBJ2-7; D unclear. The CDR3 runs to 13 residues. From germline, CDR1 is SQVTM and CDR2 ANQGSEA. Trimming took off 7 bases at V and 2 bases at J, with 15 bases between the two ends.